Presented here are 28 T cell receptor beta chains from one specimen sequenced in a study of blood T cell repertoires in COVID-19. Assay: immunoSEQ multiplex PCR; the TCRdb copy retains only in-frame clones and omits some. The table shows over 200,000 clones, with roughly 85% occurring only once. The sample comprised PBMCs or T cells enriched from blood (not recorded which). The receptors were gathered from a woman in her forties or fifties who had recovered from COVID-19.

CDR3 bases: TGTGCCAGCGGGGGGGGCTCTGGGGCCAACGTCCTGACTTTC. It translates to CASGGGSGANVLTF. The chain has TRBV2 and TRBJ2-6; 7 bases match TRBD2. Germline V gene data show CDR1 as SNHLY and CDR2 as FYNNEI. Trimming took 8 bases from V and 0 from J; bases not matched to a gene: 1. The CDR3 extends over 14 amino acids.

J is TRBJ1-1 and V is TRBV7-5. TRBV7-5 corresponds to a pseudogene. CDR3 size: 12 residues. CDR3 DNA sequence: TGTGCCAGAAGCTTAGCTAGCACTGAAGCTTTCTTT. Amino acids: CARSLASTEAFF.

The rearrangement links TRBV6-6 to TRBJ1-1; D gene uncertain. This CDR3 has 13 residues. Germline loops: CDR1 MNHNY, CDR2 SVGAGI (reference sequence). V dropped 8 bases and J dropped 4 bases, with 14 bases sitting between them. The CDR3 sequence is CASAPGSRTEAFF. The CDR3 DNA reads TGTGCCAGCGCCCCGGGGTCGCGCACTGAAGCTTTCTTT.

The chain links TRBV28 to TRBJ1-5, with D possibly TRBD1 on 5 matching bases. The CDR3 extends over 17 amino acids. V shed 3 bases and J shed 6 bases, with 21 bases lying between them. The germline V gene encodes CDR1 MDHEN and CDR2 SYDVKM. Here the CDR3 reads CASSFNLGQNFGQPQHF. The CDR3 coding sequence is TGTGCCAGCAGTTTCAATCTGGGGCAGAACTTCGGTCAGCCCCAGCATTTT.

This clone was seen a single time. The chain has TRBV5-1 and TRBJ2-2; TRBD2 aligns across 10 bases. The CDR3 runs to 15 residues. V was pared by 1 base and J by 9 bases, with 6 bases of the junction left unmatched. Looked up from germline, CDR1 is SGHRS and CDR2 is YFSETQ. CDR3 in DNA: TGCGCCAGCAGCTTGTTAGCGGGAGGATTGAGGGAGCTGTTTTTT. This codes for CASSLLAGGLRELFF.

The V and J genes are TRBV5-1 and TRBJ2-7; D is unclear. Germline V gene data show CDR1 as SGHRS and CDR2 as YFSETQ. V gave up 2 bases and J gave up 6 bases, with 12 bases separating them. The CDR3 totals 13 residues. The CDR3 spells CASSFGSGSEQYF. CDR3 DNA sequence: TGCGCCAGCAGCTTTGGATCGGGTTCCGAGCAGTACTTC.

The CDR3 reads CASSYGTGDTEAFF. CDR3 bases: TGTGCCAGCAGCTACGGGACAGGGGACACTGAAGCTTTCTTT. The chain uses TRBV5-4 and TRBJ1-1, with 10 bases fitting TRBD1. Germline CDR1 is SGHNT and CDR2 is YYREEE (reference sequence). The CDR3 length is 14 residues. V lost 3 bases and J lost 3; bases outside the gene matches: 2.

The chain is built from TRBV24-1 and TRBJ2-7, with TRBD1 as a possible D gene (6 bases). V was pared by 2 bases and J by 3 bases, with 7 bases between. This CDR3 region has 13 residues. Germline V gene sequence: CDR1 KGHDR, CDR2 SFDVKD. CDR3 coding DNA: TGTGCCACCAGTGATTCGGACAGCTACGAGCAGTACTTC. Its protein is CATSDSDSYEQYF.

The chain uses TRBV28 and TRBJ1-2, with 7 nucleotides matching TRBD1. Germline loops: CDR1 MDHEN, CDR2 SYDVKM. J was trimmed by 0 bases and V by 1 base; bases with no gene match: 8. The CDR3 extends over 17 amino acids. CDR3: CASSLYGQVKANYGYTF. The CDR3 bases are TGTGCCAGCAGTTTATACGGACAGGTTAAAGCTAACTATGGCTACACCTTC.

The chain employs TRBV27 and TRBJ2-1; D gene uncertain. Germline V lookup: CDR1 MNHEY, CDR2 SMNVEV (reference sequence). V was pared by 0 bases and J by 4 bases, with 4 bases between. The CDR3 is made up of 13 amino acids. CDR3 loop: CASSLSRYNEQFF. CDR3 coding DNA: TGTGCCAGCAGTTTATCCAGGTACAATGAGCAGTTCTTC.

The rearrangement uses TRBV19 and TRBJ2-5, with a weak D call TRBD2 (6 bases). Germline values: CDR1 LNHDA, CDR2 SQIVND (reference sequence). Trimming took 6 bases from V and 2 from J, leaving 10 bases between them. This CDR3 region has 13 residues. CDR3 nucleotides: TGTGCCAGTAGCGGGAGCCGTCAAGAGACCCAGTACTTC. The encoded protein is CASSGSRQETQYF.

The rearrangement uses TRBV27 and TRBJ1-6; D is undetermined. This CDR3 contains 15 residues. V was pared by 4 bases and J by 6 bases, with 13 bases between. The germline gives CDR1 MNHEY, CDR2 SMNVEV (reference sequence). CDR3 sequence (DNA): TGTGCCAGCAGTTCCGGACCCGGGAGTAATTCACCCCTCCACTTT. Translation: CASSSGPGSNSPLHF.

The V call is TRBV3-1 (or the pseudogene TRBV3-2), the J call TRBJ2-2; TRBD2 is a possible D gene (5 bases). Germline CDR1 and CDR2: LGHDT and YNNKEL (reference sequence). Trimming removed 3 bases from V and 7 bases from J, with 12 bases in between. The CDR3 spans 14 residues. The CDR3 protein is CASSQASRGGELFF. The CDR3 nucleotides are TGTGCCAGCAGCCAGGCTTCCCGGGGCGGGGAGCTGTTTTTT.

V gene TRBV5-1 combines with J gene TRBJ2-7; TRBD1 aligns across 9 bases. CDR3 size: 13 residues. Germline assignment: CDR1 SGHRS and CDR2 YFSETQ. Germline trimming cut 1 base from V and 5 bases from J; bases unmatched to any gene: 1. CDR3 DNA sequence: TGCGCCAGCAGCTTGACAGGGGGCGACGAGCAGTACTTC. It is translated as CASSLTGGDEQYF.

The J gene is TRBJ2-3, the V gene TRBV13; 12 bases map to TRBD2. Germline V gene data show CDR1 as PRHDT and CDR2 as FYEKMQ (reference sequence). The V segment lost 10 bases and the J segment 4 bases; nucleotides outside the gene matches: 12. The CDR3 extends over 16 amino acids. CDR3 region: CATRTRLAGEADTQYF. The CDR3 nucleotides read TGTGCCACCAGGACCCGACTAGCGGGAGAAGCAGATACGCAGTATTTT.

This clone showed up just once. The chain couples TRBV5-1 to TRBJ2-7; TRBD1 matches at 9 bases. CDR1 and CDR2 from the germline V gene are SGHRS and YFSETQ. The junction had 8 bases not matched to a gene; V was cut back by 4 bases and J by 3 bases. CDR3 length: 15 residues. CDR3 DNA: TGCGCCAGCAGCCAGGGGGGACAGGGTATCTACGAGCAGTACTTC. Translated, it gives CASSQGGQGIYEQYF.

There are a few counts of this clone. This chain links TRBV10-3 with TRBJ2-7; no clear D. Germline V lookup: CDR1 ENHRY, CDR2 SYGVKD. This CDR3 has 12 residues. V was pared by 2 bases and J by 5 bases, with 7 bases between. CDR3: CAISETADEQYF. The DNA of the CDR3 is TGTGCCATCAGTGAGACAGCTGACGAGCAGTACTTC.

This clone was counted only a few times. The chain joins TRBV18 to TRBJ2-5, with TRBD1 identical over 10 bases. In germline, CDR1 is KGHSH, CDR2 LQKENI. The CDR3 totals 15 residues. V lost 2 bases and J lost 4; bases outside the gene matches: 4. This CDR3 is CASSPRQGAGETQYF. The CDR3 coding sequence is TGTGCCAGCTCACCAAGACAGGGGGCAGGAGAGACCCAGTACTTC.

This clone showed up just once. The DNA of the CDR3 is TGTGCCAGCAGCTTAATGAGGGGGGGTTCTAATGAAAAACTGTTTTTT. It translates to CASSLMRGGSNEKLFF. The J gene is TRBJ1-4, the V gene TRBV11-2; D is possibly TRBD1 (6 bases). V dropped 2 bases and J dropped 3 bases, with 13 bases sitting between them. CDR3 length: 16 amino acids. CDR1 is SGHAT and CDR2 is FQNNGV in the germline V gene.

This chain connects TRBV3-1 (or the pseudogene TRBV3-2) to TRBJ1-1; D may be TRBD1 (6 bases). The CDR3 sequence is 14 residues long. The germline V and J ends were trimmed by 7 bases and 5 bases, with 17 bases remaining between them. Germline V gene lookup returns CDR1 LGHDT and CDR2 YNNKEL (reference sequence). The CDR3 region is CASTISQGSTEAFF. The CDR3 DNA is TGTGCCAGCACCATTTCACAGGGATCAACTGAAGCTTTCTTT.

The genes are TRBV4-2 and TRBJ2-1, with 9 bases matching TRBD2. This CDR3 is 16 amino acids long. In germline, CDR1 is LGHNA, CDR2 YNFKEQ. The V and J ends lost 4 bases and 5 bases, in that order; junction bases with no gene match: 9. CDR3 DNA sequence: TGTGCCAGCAGCCCGGGGGCTAGCGGGACGAACAATGAGCAGTTCTTC. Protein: CASSPGASGTNNEQFF.

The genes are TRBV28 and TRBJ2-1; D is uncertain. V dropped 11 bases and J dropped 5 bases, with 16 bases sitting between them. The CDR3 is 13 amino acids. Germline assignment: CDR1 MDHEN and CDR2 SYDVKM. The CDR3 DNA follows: TGTGCCGTACTCGACGGAGTGAACAATGAGCAGTTCTTC. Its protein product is CAVLDGVNNEQFF.

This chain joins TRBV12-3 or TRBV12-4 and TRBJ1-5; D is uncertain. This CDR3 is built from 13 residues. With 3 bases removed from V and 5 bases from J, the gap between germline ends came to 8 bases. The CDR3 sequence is CASSFVADQPQHF. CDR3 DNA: TGTGCCAGCAGTTTTGTGGCCGATCAGCCCCAGCATTTT.

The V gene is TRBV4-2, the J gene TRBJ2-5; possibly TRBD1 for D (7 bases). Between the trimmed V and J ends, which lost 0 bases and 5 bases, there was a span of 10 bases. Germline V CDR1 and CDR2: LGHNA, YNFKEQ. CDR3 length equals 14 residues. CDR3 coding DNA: TGTGCCAGCAGCCAAGATGGAGGGGGCGAGACCCAGTACTTC. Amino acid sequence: CASSQDGGGETQYF.

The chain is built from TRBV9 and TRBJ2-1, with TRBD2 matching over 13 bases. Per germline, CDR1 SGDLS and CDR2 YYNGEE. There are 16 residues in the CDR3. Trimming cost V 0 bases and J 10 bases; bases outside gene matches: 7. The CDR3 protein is CASSVEVGLAGVEQFF. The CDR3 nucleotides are TGTGCCAGCAGCGTAGAGGTTGGACTAGCGGGAGTAGAGCAGTTCTTC.

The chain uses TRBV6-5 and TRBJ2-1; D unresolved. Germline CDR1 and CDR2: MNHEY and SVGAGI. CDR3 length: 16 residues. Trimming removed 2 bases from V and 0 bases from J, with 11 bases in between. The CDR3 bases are TGTGCCAGCAGTTACCTAACTTCTAGCTCCTACAATGAGCAGTTCTTC. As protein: CASSYLTSSSYNEQFF.

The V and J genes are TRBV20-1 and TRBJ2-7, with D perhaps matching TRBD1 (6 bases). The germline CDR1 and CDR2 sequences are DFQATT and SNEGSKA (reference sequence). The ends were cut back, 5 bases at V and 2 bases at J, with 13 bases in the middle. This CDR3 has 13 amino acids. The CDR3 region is CSAGGTSAYEQYF. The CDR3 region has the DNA TGCAGTGCTGGTGGGACATCCGCCTACGAGCAGTACTTC.

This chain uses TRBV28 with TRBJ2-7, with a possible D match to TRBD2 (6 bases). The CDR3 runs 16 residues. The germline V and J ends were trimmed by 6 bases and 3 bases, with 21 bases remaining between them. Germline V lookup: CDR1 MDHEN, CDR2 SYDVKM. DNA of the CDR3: TGTGCCAGCAGCCGTAGCGATGGGGGGACCCACTACGAGCAGTACTTC. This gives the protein CASSRSDGGTHYEQYF.